Following are 28 T cell receptor beta chains from one sample sequenced in a study of blood T cells in healthy people across ages. For the second PCR, which ran for about 6 to 11 cycles, a sample-barcoded 5' primer and a J-beta primer mix were used. TCRdb reanalysed the 5' RACE reads using MiXCR and keeps one entry per CDR3 protein. This table has more than 650,000 distinct CDR3 sequences, about 20% appearing once. Specimen: blood. Receptors were obtained from a man in his 70s in good health.

The CDR3 loop reads CASSQDSGALETQYF. The CDR3 nucleotides read TGCGCCAGCAGCCAAGATAGCGGAGCTTTGGAGACCCAGTACTTC. The gene calls are TRBV4-3 and TRBJ2-5; maybe TRBD2 (6 bases). CDR1 is LGHNA, CDR2 YSLEER, per germline. V was shortened by 0 bases and J by 5 bases, with 13 bases between the two germline ends. CDR3 length: 15 amino acids.

Concerning this clonotype itself: This may be a read error, as it is one base from a much larger clone. The J gene is TRBJ2-5, the V gene TRBV5-1, with D uncertain. The CDR3 totals 14 residues. The germline CDR1 and CDR2 sequences are SGHRS and YFSETQ. Written as DNA, the CDR3 is TGCGCCAGAAGCTTGGACGGTACCCAAGAGACCCAGTACTTC. Its translation is CARSLDGTQETQYF.

This chain uses TRBV19 with TRBJ2-5; TRBD1 is a possible D gene (6 bases). Trimming took off 7 bases at V and 3 bases at J, with 18 bases between the two ends. CDR1 and CDR2 from the germline V gene are LNHDA and SQIVND (reference sequence). The CDR3 sequence is 15 residues long. The CDR3 coding sequence is TGTGCCAGTACACAACAGGGTTTCGGAGAAGAGACCCAGTACTTC. Translating it yields CASTQQGFGEETQYF.

CDR3 DNA sequence: TGTGCCAGCAGCTTATCTAGCGGCTTCAATGAGCAGTTCTTC. This translates into CASSLSSGFNEQFF. V gene TRBV7-2 combines with J gene TRBJ2-1; 7 nucleotides agree with TRBD2. V was pared by 2 bases and J by 6 bases, with 4 bases of the junction left unmatched. Germline V CDR1 and CDR2: SGHTA, FQGNSA. CDR3 length equals 14 residues.

The chain combines TRBV7-6 with TRBJ2-3, with D perhaps assigned TRBD1 or TRBD2 (5 bases each). V shed 5 bases and J shed 1 base, with 13 bases lying between them. CDR3 size: 15 residues. CDR1 and CDR2 (germline): SGHVS, FNYEAQ. CDR3 sequence reads: CASSRTRGRTDTQYF. CDR3 DNA sequence: TGTGCCAGCAGCCGTACTAGGGGTCGCACAGATACGCAGTATTTT.

This clonotype was seen many times. CDR3 region: CSAVDGWSNQPQHF. The DNA for the CDR3 is TGCAGTGCCGTCGACGGGTGGAGCAATCAGCCCCAGCATTTT. The gene calls are TRBV20-1 and TRBJ1-5; no definite D call. Between the trimmed V and J ends, which lost 6 bases and 1 base, there was a span of 13 bases. This CDR3 is 14 amino acids long. Germline V CDR1 and CDR2: DFQATT, SNEGSKA (reference sequence).

The chain couples TRBV25-1 to TRBJ2-2; D not certain. V lost 7 bases, J lost 1 base, and 7 bases lay in between. Per germline, CDR1 MGHDK and CDR2 SYGVNS. The CDR3 covers 13 residues. CDR3 sequence reads: CASTRLNTGELFF. The DNA of the CDR3 is TGTGCCAGCACCCGACTGAACACCGGGGAGCTGTTTTTT. The full variable domain, with the rest looked up from reference TRBV25-1 and TRBJ2-2, is EADIYQTPRYLVIGTGKKITLECSQTMGHDKMYWYQQDPGMELHLIHYSYGVNSTEKGDLSSESTVSRIRTEHFPLTLESARPSHTSQYLCASTRLNTGELFFGEGSRLTVL.

The V and J genes are TRBV10-3 and TRBJ1-1, with a possible D match to TRBD1 (5 bases). V lost 2 bases, J lost 8 bases, and 9 bases lay in between. This CDR3 comprises 12 residues. Germline values: CDR1 ENHRY, CDR2 SYGVKD. CDR3 sequence reads: CAISEQGVEAFF. CDR3 nucleotides: TGTGCCATCAGTGAGCAGGGCGTGGAAGCTTTCTTT.

This clonotype occurred a few times. The gene calls are TRBV7-8 and TRBJ2-1, with TRBD2 as a possible D gene (6 bases). Trimming pared 5 bases from V and 8 bases from J, leaving 25 bases between. This CDR3 spans 17 amino acids. Germline CDR1 SGHVS, CDR2 FQNEAQ. The chain's CDR3 is CASSRSPGLLRVDEQFF. In DNA, the CDR3 is TGTGCCAGCAGCAGGAGTCCGGGACTCCTACGCGTAGATGAGCAGTTCTTC.

This clonotype was counted a few times. This chain uses TRBV29-1 with TRBJ2-5; 7 bases are a match to TRBD1. The CDR3 totals 16 residues. Trimming at V came to 6 bases and at J to 0 bases, leaving 13 bases not matched to a gene. The germline CDR1 and CDR2 sequences are SQVTM and ANQGSEA. The chain's CDR3 is CSVAGTAGNHQETQYF. The CDR3 DNA reads TGCAGCGTGGCCGGGACAGCAGGGAACCACCAAGAGACCCAGTACTTC.

This clonotype was counted a few times. The CDR3 sequence: CASSLDKMGKTQYF. In DNA form, the CDR3 reads TGTGCCAGCAGCTTAGACAAGATGGGCAAGACCCAGTACTTC. This chain uses TRBV7-2 with TRBJ2-5, with D unclear. Looked up from germline, CDR1 is SGHTA and CDR2 is FQGNSA. V shed 1 base and J shed 6 bases, with 12 bases lying between them. The CDR3 contains 14 residues. The entire variable domain, with the rest obtained from reference TRBV7-2 and TRBJ2-5, is as follows: GAGVSQSPSNKVTEKGKDVELRCDPISGHTALYWYRQSLGQGLEFLIYFQGNSAPDKSGLPSDRFSAERTGGSVSTLTIQRTQQEDSAVYLCASSLDKMGKTQYFGPGTRLLVL.

This clonotype appeared once. J is TRBJ2-1 and V is TRBV18; D is unclear. This CDR3 contains 12 residues. V lost 5 bases and J lost 9, with 11 bases in between. Germline V lookup: CDR1 KGHSH, CDR2 LQKENI. The chain's CDR3 is CASSAVEAEQFF. The DNA for the CDR3 is TGTGCCAGCTCAGCAGTCGAAGCTGAGCAGTTCTTC.

This clonotype was observed a few times. The V and J genes are TRBV5-1 and TRBJ2-1, with a tentative D call TRBD1 (7 bases). The germline gives CDR1 SGHRS, CDR2 YFSETQ. Trimming shortened V by 4 bases and J by 2 bases, and 16 bases separated the two germline ends. The CDR3 length is 16 residues. The CDR3 is CASSPLQGGTYNEQFF. CDR3 DNA sequence: TGCGCCAGCAGCCCACTTCAGGGGGGCACCTACAATGAGCAGTTCTTC.

The CDR3 DNA reads as TGTGCCACCACAGAAAATCATCAGCCCCAGCATTTT. The encoded protein is CATTENHQPQHF. V is TRBV25-1 and J is TRBJ1-5; D unresolved. V dropped 10 bases and J dropped 5 bases, with 12 bases sitting between them. CDR1 and CDR2 from the germline V gene are MGHDK and SYGVNS. The CDR3 covers 12 residues.

The chain employs TRBV27 and TRBJ1-5; 8 bases are shared with TRBD1. Per germline, CDR1 MNHEY and CDR2 SMNVEV (reference sequence). Unmatched junction bases numbered 4, after V lost 0 bases and J lost 3 bases. The CDR3 runs 16 residues. The CDR3 DNA sequence: TGTGCCAGCAGTTTATCGCCAGGGGGCGTCAATCAGCCCCAGCATTTT. It translates to CASSLSPGGVNQPQHF.

This clonotype was observed a few times. The genes are TRBV9 and TRBJ1-1; D perhaps matches TRBD1 (6 bases). The germline V and J ends were trimmed by 4 bases and 2 bases, with 12 bases remaining between them. The CDR3 is 14 amino acids. Germline loops: CDR1 SGDLS, CDR2 YYNGEE. CDR3 protein: CASSTQGTNTEAFF. CDR3 bases: TGTGCCAGCAGCACACAGGGAACCAACACTGAAGCTTTCTTT.

This clonotype was detected ten times or more. The chain is built from TRBV18 and TRBJ2-7; perhaps TRBD1 as D (6 bases). The CDR3 loop spans 13 amino acids. Trimming removed 3 bases at V and 3 bases at J, with 9 bases between. Germline V gene lookup returns CDR1 KGHSH and CDR2 LQKENI. The CDR3 reads CASSPDSLYEQYV. The CDR3 nucleotides read TGTGCCAGCTCACCGGACAGTCTCTACGAGCAGTACGTC.

This clonotype was detected only a few times. The rearrangement links TRBV5-5 to TRBJ2-1, with TRBD1 as a possible D gene (6 bases). The J call is uncertain, as TRBJ2-5 better fits the DNA end. The CDR3 is 15 amino acids. CDR1 and CDR2 from the germline V gene are SGHKS and YYEKEE (reference sequence). This CDR3 is CASSLGQPTQETQYF. The DNA of the CDR3 is TGTGCCAGCAGCCTAGGACAGCCTACCCAAGAGACCCAGTACTTC.

V usage is TRBV9 and J usage is TRBJ2-5; TRBD2 matches at 13 bases. The germline V gene encodes CDR1 SGDLS and CDR2 YYNGEE. Trimming took 0 bases from V and 4 from J; bases not matched to a gene: 0. This CDR3 contains 15 residues. DNA for the CDR3: TGTGCCAGCAGCGTAGGGACTAGCGGGGGAGAGACCCAGTACTTC. Translation gives CASSVGTSGGETQYF. Combining the CDR3 with reference TRBV9 and TRBJ2-5 gives the whole variable domain DSGVTQTPKHLITATGQRVTLRCSPRSGDLSVYWYQQSLDQGLQFLIQYYNGEERAKGNILERFSAQQFPDLHSELNLSSLELGDSALYFCASSVGTSGGETQYFGPGTRLLVL.

As regards this clonotype: As the CDR3 is not closed by the conserved phenylalanine or tryptophan, this likely results from a read error. The gene calls are TRBV6-4 and TRBJ2-1, with 9 bases aligning to TRBD2. Germline CDR1 MRHNA, CDR2 SNTAGT. V lost 7 bases to trimming and J lost 8 bases; unmatched junction nucleotides: 9. The CDR3 covers 14 residues. In DNA form, the CDR3 reads TGTGCCAGCACAGAACTAGCGGGCTCTCATGAGCAGTTCTCC. This sequence encodes CASTELAGSHEQFS.

This clonotype turned up a few times. The CDR3 region has the DNA TGCAGTGCTCCCGGACAGGGTCGTGAAAAACTGTTTTTT. Encoded protein: CSAPGQGREKLFF. V usage is TRBV20-1 and J usage is TRBJ1-4; 8 nucleotides agree with TRBD1. Germline trimming cut 5 bases from V and 7 bases from J; bases unmatched to any gene: 6. Germline values: CDR1 DFQATT, CDR2 SNEGSKA (reference sequence). This CDR3 region has 13 residues.

The chain recombines TRBV20-1 with TRBJ1-1, with 7 bases that match TRBD1. Germline V gene sequence: CDR1 DFQATT, CDR2 SNEGSKA (reference sequence). The V gene end was trimmed by 5 bases and the J gene end by 0 bases; junction bases not matched to a gene: 9. This CDR3 has 15 amino acids. For the CDR3, the DNA is TGCAGTGCTCGGTCCGGACAGGTATTGAACACTGAAGCTTTCTTT. Its translation is CSARSGQVLNTEAFF.

This clonotype showed up just a few times. The rearrangement joins TRBV12-3 or TRBV12-4 to TRBJ1-4; 8 bases match TRBD1. CDR3 length: 14 amino acids. Trimming at V came to 5 bases and at J to 7 bases, leaving 6 bases not matched to a gene. CDR3: CASSQGARSEKLFF. CDR3 sequence (DNA): TGTGCCAGCAGTCAGGGGGCACGCAGTGAAAAACTGTTTTTT.

As for this clonotype: The junction and the germline gene differ at one end; a read error may be behind it. The chain uses TRBV7-2 and TRBJ1-5; D is uncertain. The CDR3 totals 15 residues. Germline CDR1 SGHTA, CDR2 FQGNSA. The CDR3, as DNA: TGTGCCAGCAGCTTAGGTGGGCATAGCAATCAACCCCAGCATTTT. Translating gives CASSLGGHSNQPQHF.

V usage is TRBV5-1 and J usage is TRBJ2-1; tentative D call: TRBD2 (5 bases). Between the trimmed V and J ends, which lost 3 bases and 7 bases, there was a span of 26 bases. The CDR3 sequence is 18 residues long. Per the germline V gene, CDR1 is SGHRS and CDR2 is YFSETQ. CDR3 residues: CASSSGRIAPGSGNEQFF. The CDR3 DNA reads as TGCGCCAGCAGCTCGGGCCGGATAGCGCCCGGTTCGGGGAATGAGCAGTTCTTC.

The CDR3, as DNA: TGCGCCAGCAGCCAAGTATTTCCCGCGGGGAATGAGCAGTTCTTC. Its protein product is CASSQVFPAGNEQFF. The chain joins TRBV4-1 to TRBJ2-1, with D tentatively TRBD2 (6 bases). Germline V gene sequence: CDR1 MGHRA, CDR2 YSYEKL. Trimming cost V 1 base and J 7 bases, with 14 bases left between them. CDR3 length: 15 residues.

This clonotype has just one count. The J gene is TRBJ2-4, the V gene TRBV6-1; D possibly matches TRBD1 or TRBD2 (5 bases each). V gave up 11 bases and J gave up 0 bases, with 23 bases separating them. The CDR3 contains 17 residues. CDR1 and CDR2 from the germline V gene are MNHNS and SASEGT. CDR3: CAGPGTDKILAKNIQYF. Written as DNA, the CDR3 is TGTGCCGGTCCCGGGACGGACAAAATTCTAGCCAAAAACATTCAGTACTTC.

This clonotype has more than one count but fewer than ten. The chain couples TRBV10-1 to TRBJ2-5; tentatively, D is TRBD2 (6 bases). This CDR3 region has 14 residues. Germline V gene lookup returns CDR1 WNHNN and CDR2 SYGVQD (reference sequence). Trimming took off 5 bases at V and 5 bases at J, with 15 bases between the two ends. CDR3 DNA: TGCGCCAGCAGTTTGGGAGGATTGTCGGAGACCCAGTACTTC. Residues: CASSLGGLSETQYF.